This TCR beta chain is from a study of CD8+ T cells in alopecia areata. Study overall: Each of the treated patients was given oral tofacitinib, 5 to 10 mg twice daily, for moderate-to-severe alopecia areata.

Sorted out of PBMCs were CD4+ T cells and CD8+ T cells. Sequencing templates came from extracted RNA that was reverse transcribed into cDNA. Data came from immunoSEQ multiplex PCR; TCRdb stores just in-frame clones and leaves some out. Of some 240,000 clones listed, approximately 52% are singletons. General study results and limits: It was lesional scalp, especially alopecia totalis/universalis, that showed higher clonality than normal scalp.

Germline-derived CDR1 and CDR2 are SGHDN and FVKESK. Trimming took off 3 bases at V and 2 bases at J, with 8 bases between the two ends. This CDR3 is built from 14 residues. This clone occurred many times. The antigen remains unidentified. This chain links TRBV14 with TRBJ2-4; unclear D gene. The starting material was CD4+ T cells sorted from blood, obtained at week 0. This TCR was sampled from a human donor with alopecia areata. The CDR3 DNA reads as TGTGCCAGCAGCCACATGGGGTCCAAAAACATTCAGTACTTC. Its protein is CASSHMGSKNIQYF.